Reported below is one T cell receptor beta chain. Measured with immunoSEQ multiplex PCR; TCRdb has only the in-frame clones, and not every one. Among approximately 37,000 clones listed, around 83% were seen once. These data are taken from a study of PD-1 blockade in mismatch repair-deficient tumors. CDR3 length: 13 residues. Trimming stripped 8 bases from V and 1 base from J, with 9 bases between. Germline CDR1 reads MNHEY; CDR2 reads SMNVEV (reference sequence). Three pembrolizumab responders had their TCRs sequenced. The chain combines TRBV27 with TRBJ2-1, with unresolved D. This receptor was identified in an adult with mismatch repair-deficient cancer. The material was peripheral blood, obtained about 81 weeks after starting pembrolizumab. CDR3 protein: CASGLLSYNEQFF. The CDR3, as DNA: TGTGCCAGCGGCCTCTTATCCTACAATGAGCAGTTCTTC.